The table lists the clone carrying this T cell receptor beta chain with many counts. The data stem from a study of T cells in Graves' hyperthyroidism and ophthalmopathy. TCR beta CDR3 region amplification was performed from RNA transcripts. First-round RT-PCR with HTBI primers amplified the TCR CDR3 region. TCRdb re-derived calls from the multiplex PCR reads in MiXCR, one entry per CDR3 protein. The sample contains approximately 600,000 distinct CDR3 sequences, about 14% of which appear only once. This CDR3 comprises 15 residues. The V gene's germline CDR1 is MNHEY and CDR2 SVGEGT. The V and J ends lost 5 bases and 3 bases, in that order; junction bases with no gene match: 10.

The chain employs TRBV6-2 or TRBV6-3 and TRBJ2-7; 7 bases line up with TRBD1. The receptor was isolated from a woman aged 40 to 55 with Graves' ophthalmopathy. The source material was blood. The CDR3 DNA sequence: TGTGCCAGCAGTACTGGGACAGCCGGGTTCTACGAGCAGTACTTC. It specifies CASSTGTAGFYEQYF.